One sample yielded the 6 T cell receptor beta chains listed below, sequenced in a study of blood T cell repertoires in COVID-19. Clones were read by immunoSEQ multiplex PCR, and TCRdb kept only the in-frame ones, dropping some. The data show some 200,000 clones, 60% to 80% seen once. The source material was PBMCs or T cells enriched from blood (not recorded which). Source of these receptors: a woman in her forties or fifties who had recovered from COVID-19.

This chain joins TRBV9 and TRBJ2-7, with 10 bases fitting TRBD2. Germline V gene sequence: CDR1 SGDLS, CDR2 YYNGEE. Losses at the gene ends were 2 bases for V and 4 bases for J; bases not matched to a gene: 6. The CDR3 length is 15 residues. The CDR3 sequence: CASSVAAGGYYEQYF. CDR3 DNA sequence: TGTGCCAGCAGCGTCGCAGCGGGAGGGTATTACGAGCAGTACTTC.

CDR3 in DNA: TGTGCCAGCCGCTCCTTGCGCGCGACTGAAGCTTTCTTT. This codes for CASRSLRATEAFF. V is TRBV28 and J is TRBJ1-1; unclear D gene. Trimming left V 8 bases short and J 5 bases short, with 15 bases between. The CDR3 has 13 residues. Looked up from germline, CDR1 is MDHEN and CDR2 is SYDVKM.

CDR3 in amino acids: CASSHVPGQGTGELFF. In DNA, the CDR3 is TGTGCCAGCAGTCACGTCCCGGGACAGGGGACCGGGGAGCTGTTTTTT. This chain uses TRBV6-2 or TRBV6-3 with TRBJ2-2, with TRBD1 matching over 10 bases. The CDR3 consists of 16 residues. The V gene end was trimmed by 5 bases and the J gene end by 5 bases; junction bases not matched to a gene: 8. Looked up from germline, CDR1 is MNHEY and CDR2 is SVGEGT.

Comment on this clone: One end of the junction varies from germline; a read error may be responsible. The gene calls are TRBV28 and TRBJ1-2, with a weak D call TRBD1 (5 bases). The germline V gene encodes CDR1 MDHEN and CDR2 SYDVKM. This CDR3 is 14 amino acids long. CDR3 amino acids: CASSLLSGGRGCTF. In nucleotides, the CDR3 is TGTGCCAGCAGTTTATTGTCGGGGGGTAGAGGCTGCACCTTC.

This clone has just a few counts. The chain is built from TRBV6-5 and TRBJ1-5; 9 nucleotides align to TRBD1. The length of the CDR3 is 14 residues. Losses at the gene ends were 7 bases for V and 2 bases for J; bases not matched to a gene: 3. CDR1 MNHEY and CDR2 SVGAGI come from the germline V gene. CDR3 loop: CASKGQGGNQPQHF. The CDR3 nucleotides read TGTGCCAGCAAGGGACAGGGTGGCAATCAGCCCCAGCATTTT.

CDR3 protein: CATRIWATGISPLHF. Written as DNA, the CDR3 is TGTGCCACCCGCATCTGGGCAACAGGGATTTCACCCCTCCACTTT. V is TRBV27 and J is TRBJ1-6, with D possibly being TRBD1 (6 bases). The CDR3 has 15 residues. The V and J ends lost 10 bases and 9 bases respectively, with 22 bases between them. Germline lookup yields CDR1 MNHEY and CDR2 SMNVEV (reference sequence).